This TCR beta chain was profiled in a study of vaccination and CD4 T cells after COVID-19. Study as a whole: The study collected post-vaccine samples a median around 77 days after dose two, with a range of 14 to 241. Study findings and constraints: Convalescent patients displayed spike mono-reactivity in 304 of 307 vaccine-specific clones.

As regards this clonotype: The antigen is unknown.

This CDR3 spans 16 amino acids. Germline V lookup: CDR1 LNHDA, CDR2 SQIVND (reference sequence). Described treatment: roughly 10-day PBMC culture with coronavirus spike peptide pools or control peptides (ViraFEST assay). At days 3 and 7, half the medium was exchanged for fresh IL-2 medium. Sequencing of the DNA from cultured CD4+ T cells was carried out with the Oncomine TCR Beta short-read assay. TCRdb fed the PCR reads into MiXCR, producing one record per CDR3 protein. The sample has approximately 12,000 distinct CDR3 sequences, 65% seen once. This TCR derives from a human donor who had recovered from COVID-19. The chain couples TRBV19 to TRBJ1-2; possibly TRBD1 for D (5 bases). The sample was CD4+ T cells from blood, cultured in vitro, taken before SARS-CoV-2 vaccination. The CDR3 here is CVPTSSGGPVRDGYTF. CDR3 DNA sequence: TGTGTCCCGACGAGTTCGGGGGGACCCGTCCGTGATGGCTACACCTTC.